The 6 T cell receptor beta chains below all came from one sample that was sequenced in a study of identical twins. Using its own MiXCR run on the 5' RACE reads, TCRdb lists one record per CDR3 protein. The sample has 570,000 or so distinct CDR3 sequences, approximately 9.6% seen once. In addition, the sample was reused for a study of yellow fever vaccine responses in identical twins.

The sample taken for sequencing was PBMCs. These receptors originate from a woman younger than 35 in good health.

This clonotype occurred a few times. This sequence joins TRBV13 and TRBJ2-2; D remains ambiguous. Germline CDR1 reads PRHDT; CDR2 reads FYEKMQ (reference sequence). V was pared by 3 bases and J by 0 bases, with 23 bases between. The CDR3 consists of 20 residues. The CDR3 spells CASSLELGPVPNANTGELFF. CDR3 sequence (DNA): TGTGCCAGCAGCTTGGAGTTAGGGCCAGTTCCTAACGCGAACACCGGGGAGCTGTTTTTT.

This clonotype has ten or more counts. The genes are TRBV24-1 and TRBJ2-3; 7 positions agree with TRBD1. Germline CDR1 and CDR2: KGHDR and SFDVKD. V dropped 1 base and J dropped 3; count of bases not matched to a gene: 9. The CDR3 runs 17 residues. This chain's CDR3 is CATSDFAGQALTDTQYF. CDR3 sequence (DNA): TGTGCCACCAGTGATTTTGCCGGACAGGCTTTAACAGATACGCAGTATTTT.

The chain employs TRBV27 and TRBJ1-1; D gene unclear. The V gene's germline CDR1 is MNHEY and CDR2 SMNVEV (reference sequence). The CDR3 extends over 15 amino acids. V lost 2 bases, J lost 0 bases, and 10 bases lay in between. The DNA for the CDR3 is TGTGCCAGCAGTTTAGTCCGAAATCTGAACACTGAAGCTTTCTTT. Amino acid sequence: CASSLVRNLNTEAFF.

The chain is built from TRBV20-1 and TRBJ2-7; 10 bases match TRBD2. The CDR3 is made up of 16 amino acids. V lost 3 bases, J lost 4 bases, and 12 bases stayed unmatched. Germline CDR1 DFQATT, CDR2 SNEGSKA (reference sequence). The CDR3 here is CSARPSGSVMLYEQYF. For the CDR3, the DNA is TGCAGTGCTAGGCCTAGCGGGAGTGTGATGTTGTACGAGCAGTACTTC.

This clonotype was observed a handful of times. A read error may produce the germline difference seen at one junction end. J is TRBJ2-2 and V is TRBV3-1; D remains ambiguous. CDR3 length: 11 residues. The germline V gene has CDR1 LGHDT and CDR2 YNNKEL (reference sequence). The CDR3 DNA reads as TGTGCCAGCAGGCAAGCCGGGGAGCTGTTTTTT. Its protein product is CASRQAGELFF.

This clonotype was seen a handful of times. The chain uses TRBV6-1 and TRBJ1-6; no clear D gene. There are 14 residues in the CDR3. Germline loops: CDR1 MNHNS, CDR2 SASEGT. V gave up 5 bases and J gave up 9 bases, with 14 bases separating them. CDR3 in DNA: TGTGCCAGCAGTATCCCGGGCTGGATTTCACCCCTCCACTTT. This gives the protein CASSIPGWISPLHF.